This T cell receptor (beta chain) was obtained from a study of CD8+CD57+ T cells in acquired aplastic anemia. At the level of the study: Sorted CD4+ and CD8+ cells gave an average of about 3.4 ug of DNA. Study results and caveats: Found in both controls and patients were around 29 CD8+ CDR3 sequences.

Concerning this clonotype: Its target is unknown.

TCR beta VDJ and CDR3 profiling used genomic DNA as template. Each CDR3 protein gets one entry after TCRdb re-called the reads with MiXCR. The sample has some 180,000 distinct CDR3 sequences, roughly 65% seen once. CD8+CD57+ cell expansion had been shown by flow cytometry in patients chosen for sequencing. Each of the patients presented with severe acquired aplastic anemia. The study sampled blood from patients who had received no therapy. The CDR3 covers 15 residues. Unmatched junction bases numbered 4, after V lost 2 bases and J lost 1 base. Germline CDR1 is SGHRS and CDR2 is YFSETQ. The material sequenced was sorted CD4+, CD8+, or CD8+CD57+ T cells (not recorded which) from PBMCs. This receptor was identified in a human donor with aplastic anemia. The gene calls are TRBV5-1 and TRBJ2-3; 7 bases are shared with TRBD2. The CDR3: CASSFGGERTDTQYF. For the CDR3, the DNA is TGCGCCAGCAGCTTTGGGGGGGAACGCACAGATACGCAGTATTTT. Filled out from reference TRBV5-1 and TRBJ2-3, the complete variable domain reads KAGVTQTPRYLIKTRGQQVTLSCSPISGHRSVSWYQQTPGQGLQFLFEYFSETQRNKGNFPGRFSGRQFSNSRSEMNVSTLELGDSALYLCASSFGGERTDTQYFGPGTRLTVL.